This T cell receptor (beta chain) derives from a study of PD-1 blockade in classical Hodgkin lymphoma. Whole-study findings and limits: With respect to the repertoire differences, their causes, possibly disease activity or prior therapy, remain undefined. Baseline TCR diversity was reportedly lower in newly diagnosed patients than healthy donors.

A remark on this clone: No antigen is known for it.

Sequencing used immunoSEQ multiplex PCR; TCRdb keeps in-frame clones, though not all of them. The sample records about 30,000 clones, 88% being singletons. This CDR3 is 14 amino acids long. Germline CDR1 KGHSH, CDR2 LQKENI. V shed 8 bases and J shed 3 bases, with 17 bases lying between them. Indicated time point: newly diagnosed, previously untreated cHL patient sample. Investigators isolated CD4+ T cells from thawed PBMCs through magnetic negative selection. Comparison samples consisted of PBMCs from newly diagnosed, untreated classical Hodgkin lymphoma. Sequencing was carried out using CD4+ T cells from blood. This TCR was sampled from a human donor with classical Hodgkin lymphoma. V is TRBV18 and J is TRBJ2-7; no reliable D call. CDR3 sequence (DNA): TGTGCCAGCATCGCCCGAGACAAAAACTACGAGCAGTACTTC. As protein: CASIARDKNYEQYF.